The sequence of this T cell receptor (beta chain) was determined in a study of blood T cell repertoires in COVID-19. The wider study: Samples of COVID-19 (acute and convalescent) were obtained from the United States, Italy and Spain. From T cells, B-cell-depleted T cells, or PBMCs came the material, which was cDNA or gDNA.

V gave up 4 bases and J gave up 2 bases; unmatched junction bases: 11. The CDR3 has 16 amino acids. CDR1 is SGHNT and CDR2 is YYREEE in the germline V gene (reference sequence). Original methodology: Reference gene primer amplification gave estimated nucleated cell counts. The method was immunoSEQ multiplex PCR; TCRdb's version includes in-frame clones alone and lacks a portion of them. The V and J calls and the clone size are those of that table, but D and trimming were determined from the DNA. The repertoire consists of 260,000 or so clones, with approximately 91% occurring once and the leading ten covering about 0.64%.

This chain joins TRBV5-4 and TRBJ2-5; 7 positions match TRBD1. This sequence was found in a human donor in a cohort sampled during active COVID-19. Sequenced material: peripheral blood. The CDR3 coding sequence is TGTGCCAGCAGCCCAAGAACCTTGACAGGGCAAGAGACCCAGTACTTC. Its translation is CASSPRTLTGQETQYF. The entire variable domain, with the rest obtained from reference TRBV5-4 and TRBJ2-5, is as follows: ETGVTQSPTHLIKTRGQQVTLRCSSQSGHNTVSWYQQALGQGPQFIFQYYREEENGRGNFPPRFSGLQFPNYSSELNVNALELDDSALYLCASSPRTLTGQETQYFGPGTRLLVL.